The clone carrying this T cell receptor (beta chain) was recorded many times. Antigen specificity is unknown. These data belong to a study of T cells in Graves' hyperthyroidism and ophthalmopathy. Across the whole study: Upon initial diagnosis and before any treatment, peripheral blood was collected. Study results and limitations: Most thyroid clonotypes expanded above 0.001 appeared in blood too.

CDR1 and CDR2 (germline): SGHTA, FQGTGA. The CDR3 is 13 amino acids. Trimming cost V 3 bases and J 6 bases, with 12 bases left between them. RNA transcripts served as the template for amplifying TCR beta CDR3 regions. The HTBI primer set was used in a first-round RT-PCR of the TCR CDR3. MiXCR, run by TCRdb on the multiplex PCR reads, gives a single entry per CDR3 protein. The table has roughly 300,000 distinct CDR3 sequences, about 20% seen once. The specimen was blood. The clonotype originates from a woman aged 45-65 years with Graves' hyperthyroidism. J is TRBJ2-7 and V is TRBV7-3; D tentatively reads TRBD1 or TRBD2 (5 bases each). The CDR3 nucleotides are TGTGCCAGCAGCTTCGCCCTTGGGGGCGAGCAGTACGTC. Amino acid sequence: CASSFALGGEQYV.